Each of the 8 T cell receptor beta chains below was sequenced from the same sample in a study of T-cell reconstitution after alpha-beta-depleted transplantation in children. As it was prepared, the TCRbeta library received unique molecular identifiers. TCRdb re-analysed the PCR reads in MiXCR, keeping a single row per CDR3 protein. Of around 200,000 distinct CDR3 sequences listed, roughly 7.5% are singletons. Specimen: PBMCs from the stem cell graft donor, collected from the stem cell graft. These receptors all stem from a human donor who donated a stem cell graft to a child with Wiskott-Aldrich syndrome.

This clonotype was recorded at least ten times. The chain has TRBV28 and TRBJ1-2; 8 nucleotides match TRBD1. This CDR3 has 14 residues. The junction had 7 bases not matched to a gene; V was cut back by 6 bases and J by 4 bases. CDR1 MDHEN and CDR2 SYDVKM come from the germline V gene. The DNA of the CDR3 is TGTGCCAGCAGCGTTATTGGGACAGGCTATGGCTACACCTTC. Translating it yields CASSVIGTGYGYTF.

The table lists this clonotype with a count of one. The chain uses TRBV10-2 and TRBJ2-7, with D tentatively TRBD1 (6 bases). Germline V gene sequence: CDR1 WSHSY, CDR2 SAAADI. This CDR3 contains 16 residues. Trimming took 3 bases from V and 2 from J, leaving 17 bases between them. The chain's CDR3 is CASSEILAGAPYEQYF. The CDR3 nucleotides read TGCGCCAGCAGTGAAATTTTGGCAGGGGCCCCCTACGAGCAGTACTTC.

This clonotype showed up many times. The chain uses TRBV5-1 and TRBJ1-1, with D possibly TRBD1 on 5 matching bases. This CDR3 has 14 residues. V was cut by 2 bases and J by 4 bases, with 12 bases left in between. Looked up from germline, CDR1 is SGHRS and CDR2 is YFSETQ. The CDR3 sequence: CASSFQGPSTEAFF. In DNA form, the CDR3 reads TGCGCCAGCAGCTTTCAGGGTCCGTCCACTGAAGCTTTCTTT.

This clonotype occurred a few times. The chain couples TRBV7-8 to TRBJ2-1; tentative D call: TRBD1 (5 bases). This CDR3 is built from 14 residues. The germline V and J ends were trimmed by 3 bases and 5 bases, with 11 bases remaining between them. Germline CDR1 and CDR2: SGHVS and FQNEAQ. The CDR3 sequence: CASSLQGPHNEQFF. CDR3 coding DNA: TGTGCCAGCAGCTTGCAGGGCCCTCACAATGAGCAGTTCTTC.

This clonotype was seen repeatedly, ten times or more. The V call is TRBV20-1, the J call TRBJ2-7; the D gene is possibly TRBD2 (6 bases). Trimming stripped 1 base from V and 2 bases from J, with 18 bases between. Germline CDR1 is DFQATT and CDR2 is SNEGSKA (reference sequence). The CDR3 contains 16 residues. The CDR3 protein is CSARAFKEGTTYEQYF. The CDR3, as DNA: TGCAGTGCTAGAGCGTTCAAGGAGGGGACCACCTACGAGCAGTACTTC.

This clonotype occurred a few times. The rearrangement uses TRBV6-1 and TRBJ1-1, with D maybe TRBD1 (6 bases). Between the trimmed V and J ends, which lost 6 bases and 4 bases, there was a span of 12 bases. Germline values: CDR1 MNHNS, CDR2 SASEGT. The CDR3 runs 13 residues. CDR3: CASREYRVTEAFF. The CDR3 DNA reads as TGTGCCAGCAGGGAATACAGGGTCACTGAAGCTTTCTTT.

There are many counts of this clonotype. CDR3 DNA sequence: TGTGCCAGCAGGTGGGACTCAAGCTCCTACGAGCAGTACTTC. This gives the protein CASRWDSSSYEQYF. V and J are TRBV21-1 and TRBJ2-7; the D call in the table, TRBD2, was not verified against the DNA. TRBV21-1 is labeled a pseudogene. This CDR3 has 14 residues.

The chain links TRBV25-1 to TRBJ1-1; no reliable D call. This CDR3 has 14 residues. CDR1 and CDR2 (germline): MGHDK, SYGVNS. The germline V and J ends were trimmed by 2 bases and 4 bases, with 11 bases remaining between them. Here the CDR3 DNA reads TGTGCCAGCAGTGAAAGCCCCTGGGGCACTGAAGCTTTCTTT. Translating gives CASSESPWGTEAFF.